Listed below are T cell receptor beta chains from one sample, sequenced in a study of shared clonotypes between healthy human individuals. Assay: immunoSEQ multiplex PCR; the TCRdb copy retains only in-frame clones and omits some. The data contain roughly 1,500,000 clones, approximately 98.5% of them singletons. Sample: naive CD4+ T cells sorted from blood. The receptors come from a man aged 25 to 40 in good health. Each CDR3 is given without its conserved first and last residue. The order of the fields is D gene, V gene, clone size, CDR3 protein. A D gene is named only where the DNA matches it firmly. Part of the rows lack a size; the others show once, few, many or a class for expanded clones.

D gene: .; V gene: TRBV5-1; clone size: .; CDR3 protein: ASSDTGSGANVLT
D gene: .; V gene: TRBV10-3; clone size: .; CDR3 protein: AISESSLSNTGELF
D gene: .; V gene: TRBV6-6; clone size: once; CDR3 protein: ASSPGFGGNTEAF
D gene: .; V gene: TRBV25-1; clone size: .; CDR3 protein: ASSVGADTQY
D gene: TRBD2; V gene: TRBV29-1; clone size: .; CDR3 protein: SVVETSGYNEQF
D gene: .; V gene: TRBV28; clone size: .; CDR3 protein: ASSLSRGGISSYEQY
D gene: TRBD1; V gene: TRBV9; clone size: .; CDR3 protein: ASSPQGAVPDTQY
D gene: TRBD1; V gene: TRBV27; clone size: .; CDR3 protein: ASSLGQGGDTQY
D gene: .; V gene: TRBV25-1; clone size: few; CDR3 protein: ASSEYLYEQF
D gene: TRBD2; V gene: TRBV7-6; clone size: .; CDR3 protein: ASSLRSLADSYNEQF
D gene: .; V gene: TRBV6-1; clone size: .; CDR3 protein: ASSRGGLPNEQF
D gene: .; V gene: TRBV28; clone size: .; CDR3 protein: ASSSGKETQY
D gene: TRBD1; V gene: TRBV19; clone size: .; CDR3 protein: ASTVRQGNTEAF
D gene: .; V gene: TRBV18; clone size: once; CDR3 protein: ASSPQRTGAVQETQY
D gene: TRBD1; V gene: TRBV5-1; clone size: .; CDR3 protein: ASRPGQTIYEQY
D gene: TRBD1; V gene: TRBV2; clone size: .; CDR3 protein: ASSATGGGYTQY
D gene: .; V gene: TRBV6-4; clone size: .; CDR3 protein: ASSETGLGTEAF
D gene: TRBD1; V gene: TRBV4-2; clone size: .; CDR3 protein: ASSQGGGGTGRNEQY
D gene: TRBD1; V gene: TRBV18; clone size: .; CDR3 protein: ASSPGQGNQPQH
D gene: .; V gene: TRBV18; clone size: .; CDR3 protein: ASSPGWADTQY
D gene: .; V gene: TRBV9; clone size: few; CDR3 protein: ASSAVGQSSYNEQF
D gene: .; V gene: TRBV7-2; clone size: .; CDR3 protein: ASSSGAGYEQY
D gene: .; V gene: TRBV29-1; clone size: .; CDR3 protein: SVEIGSGANVLT
D gene: .; V gene: TRBV9; clone size: .; CDR3 protein: ASTIGSTDTQY
D gene: TRBD2; V gene: TRBV5-1; clone size: .; CDR3 protein: ASSLVGLAGGPNEQY
D gene: .; V gene: TRBV10-2; clone size: .; CDR3 protein: ASSVLAGANVLT
D gene: .; V gene: TRBV18; clone size: .; CDR3 protein: ASSYTRNRIGTDTQY
D gene: TRBD2; V gene: TRBV5-1; clone size: .; CDR3 protein: ASSPRLAGETQY
D gene: TRBD1; V gene: TRBV7-9; clone size: .; CDR3 protein: ASSLVPGGHEQY
D gene: TRBD2; V gene: TRBV5-1; clone size: .; CDR3 protein: ASGTSGRRHNEQF
D gene: .; V gene: TRBV13; clone size: .; CDR3 protein: ASSSQGTQIRYEQY
D gene: TRBD1; V gene: TRBV7-3; clone size: .; CDR3 protein: ASSKRDRGTFANTGELF
D gene: TRBD1; V gene: TRBV6-5; clone size: .; CDR3 protein: ASSLTPGTGVIT
D gene: .; V gene: TRBV7-2; clone size: .; CDR3 protein: ASSLAGGTNNEQF
D gene: .; V gene: TRBV6-1; clone size: once; CDR3 protein: ASLSGFSGNTIY
D gene: TRBD1; V gene: TRBV7-2; clone size: .; CDR3 protein: ASSLVTGGFEKLF
D gene: .; V gene: TRBV18; clone size: .; CDR3 protein: ASSPVRQVVYGYT
D gene: TRBD2; V gene: TRBV18; clone size: once; CDR3 protein: ASSRLGTSGNEQF
D gene: .; V gene: TRBV27; clone size: .; CDR3 protein: ASSRPPGWRDRTDTQY
D gene: .; V gene: TRBV4-3; clone size: .; CDR3 protein: ASSQASGRTISGANVLT
D gene: .; V gene: TRBV11-1; clone size: .; CDR3 protein: ASSLRPGEKLF